These T cell receptor beta chains were read from a single sample in a study of cytomegalovirus exposure and HLA in healthy donors. Produced via immunoSEQ multiplex PCR; TCRdb's table is partial and in-frame only. Of 150,000 to 200,000 clones in the sample, more than 9.5% were seen once. The sample was PBMCs. The receptors come from a man between 45 and 60 years old in good health and CMV-seropositive. The CDR3 runs from the conserved cysteine through the conserved F or W.

TRBV2 CASSEAVGGNGYTF
TRBV29-1 CSGKRGGREQYF
TRBV9 CASSVGIMNTEAFF
TRBV7-9 CASRRDSSYNSPLHF
TRBV30 CALRTGLTGGFF
TRBV7-2 CASSPRHGGYEQYF
TRBV6-5 CASSWAGTSGNEQFF
TRBV6-5 CASSYERYTEAFF
TRBV6-5 CASRSAGTGAYTQYF
TRBV6-6 CASRGTGDQPQHF
TRBV28 CASKVGGPGANVLTF
TRBV7-7 CASSPGLAENTQYF
TRBV29-1 CSVEQQANYGYTF
TRBV7-2 CASSSPNQPQHF
TRBV29-1 CSVAGSMNTEAFF
TRBV7-9 CASSLGGGAAGGTEAFF
TRBV4-3 CASSHHRDRQNTEAFF
TRBV5-6 CASSLRTGRMDEQYF
TRBV6-5 CASSYSRDSSYGYTF
TRBV30 CAWSVGQVAYSSPLHF